These T cell receptor beta chains were read from a single sample in a study of T-cell memory formation after mild COVID-19. Each CDR3 protein is one row after TCRdb ran MiXCR on the 5' RACE reads. The table includes 250,000 to 350,000 distinct CDR3 sequences, roughly an eighth detected once. What was sequenced was PBMCs or a T cell subset sorted from them (not recorded which). The receptors were sampled from a man younger than 30 who had mild COVID-19 (a few samples of this study predate the infection). Cell type and time point are not known. The CDR3 runs from the conserved cysteine through the conserved F or W. Each record gives: J gene, D gene, V gene, clone size, CDR3 protein, CDR3 DNA. The D gene is left open where the match is weak. Size is stated for part of the rows, as once, few or many counts, or as a class when the clone is expanded.

>TRBJ1-2|.|TRBV25-1|few
CASRPELSNYGYTF
TGTGCCAGCAGACCGGAGCTTTCTAACTATGGCTACACCTTC
>TRBJ2-5|.|TRBV7-2|.
CASSPPETQYF
TGTGCCAGCAGCCCCCCAGAGACCCAGTACTTC
>TRBJ2-2|.|TRBV6-2/TRBV6-3|.
CASQTSKPSSGELFF
TGTGCCAGTCAAACCTCGAAACCCTCTTCCGGGGAGCTGTTTTTT
>TRBJ2-3|TRBD2|TRBV5-1|few
CASSEGLSTDTQYF
TGCGCCAGCAGCGAGGGACTATCTACAGATACGCAGTATTTT
>TRBJ2-7|TRBD1|TRBV19|.
CASSMLPGQIYEQYF
TGTGCCAGTAGTATGCTTCCGGGACAGATCTACGAGCAGTACTTC
>TRBJ2-3|.|TRBV5-6|.
CASSLASGFTDTQYF
TGTGCCAGCAGCTTGGCGTCGGGGTTCACAGATACGCAGTATTTT
>TRBJ2-3|TRBD2|TRBV12-3/TRBV12-4|few
CASSLWVAGDTDTQYF
TGTGCCAGCAGTTTATGGGTAGCGGGGGACACAGATACGCAGTATTTT
>TRBJ1-2|.|TRBV10-3|many
CAIRVGGSGYTF
TGTGCCATCCGCGTTGGGGGAAGCGGCTACACCTTC
>TRBJ1-2|TRBD1|TRBV12-3/TRBV12-4|.
CASSRDRNYGYTF
TGTGCCAGCAGTCGGGACAGAAACTATGGCTACACCTTC
>TRBJ2-2|TRBD1|TRBV11-1|many
CASSPRTGRTGELFF
TGTGCCAGCAGCCCTCGGACAGGGAGGACCGGGGAGCTGTTTTTT
>TRBJ1-5|TRBD1|TRBV20-1|.
CSARGQGVVQPQHF
TGCAGTGCTAGAGGACAGGGGGTGGTTCAGCCCCAGCATTTT
>TRBJ2-7|TRBD1|TRBV4-3|.
CASSLDRAGEQYF
TGCGCCAGCAGTTTGGACAGGGCCGGCGAGCAGTACTTC
>TRBJ1-5|.|TRBV4-3|.
CASSQDDISNQPQHF
TGCGCCAGCAGCCAAGACGACATTAGCAATCAGCCCCAGCATTTT
>TRBJ2-5|TRBD2|TRBV20-1|few
CSASTLAGAKGAQYF
TGCAGTGCTAGTACTCTAGCGGGAGCCAAAGGGGCCCAGTACTTC
>TRBJ2-3|.|TRBV6-5|few
CASSKVGQGISTDTQYF
TGTGCCAGCAGTAAGGTTGGGCAGGGGATAAGCACAGATACGCAGTATTTT
>TRBJ2-7|.|TRBV20-1|.
CSARDPGADEQYF
TGCAGTGCTAGAGATCCGGGGGCCGACGAGCAGTACTTC
>TRBJ2-3|.|TRBV7-2|.
CASSSFQADTQYF
TGTGCCAGCAGCTCCTTCCAGGCAGATACGCAGTATTTT
>TRBJ2-1|.|TRBV11-2|few
CASSLGAGVGLF
TGTGCCAGCAGCTTAGGGGCCGGTGTAGGTCTCTTC
>TRBJ2-7|TRBD2|TRBV7-9|.
CASSLVGLAGEQYF
TGTGCCAGCAGCTTAGTTGGACTAGCTGGAGAGCAGTACTTC
>TRBJ1-1|TRBD1|TRBV19|.
CATRDRDSVGTEAFF
TGTGCCACCCGGGACAGGGATTCGGTCGGGACTGAAGCTTTCTTT
>TRBJ1-1|TRBD1|TRBV10-3|.
CAIALGTGAEAFF
TGTGCCATCGCTTTGGGGACAGGGGCTGAAGCTTTCTTT
>TRBJ1-6|.|TRBV20-1|.
CSARERGVTYNSPLHF
TGCAGTGCTAGAGAACGGGGGGTAACCTATAATTCACCCCTCCACTTT
>TRBJ1-1|TRBD1|TRBV6-5|.
CASSNAGGAFF
TGTGCCAGCAGTAATGCAGGGGGAGCTTTCTTT
>TRBJ2-1|TRBD2|TRBV29-1|many
CSVVGLAGHNEQFF
TGCAGCGTTGTAGGACTAGCGGGGCACAATGAGCAGTTCTTC
>TRBJ2-4|.|TRBV9|.
CASQGVDKNIQYF
TGTGCCAGCCAAGGGGTGGACAAAAACATTCAGTACTTC
>TRBJ2-1|.|TRBV7-9|many
CASSPVGGYNEQFF
TGTGCCAGCTCGCCTGTGGGTGGCTACAATGAGCAGTTCTTC
>TRBJ2-1|.|TRBV4-1|.
CASSSQASPYNEQFF
TGCGCCAGCAGCTCACAGGCAAGCCCCTACAATGAGCAGTTCTTC
>TRBJ1-1|TRBD1|TRBV9|.
CASSVSGQGADTEAFF
TGTGCCAGCAGCGTAAGCGGACAGGGCGCGGACACTGAAGCTTTCTTT
>TRBJ1-6|.|TRBV12-3/TRBV12-4|.
CASSGPGGDSPLHF
TGTGCCAGCAGTGGCCCAGGAGGAGATTCACCCCTCCACTTT
>TRBJ2-3|TRBD2|TRBV4-2|.
CASSPGSGGPRSTDTQYF
TGTGCCAGCAGCCCAGGGAGCGGGGGGCCTAGGTCCACAGATACGCAGTATTTT
>TRBJ1-2|.|TRBV7-2|.
CASSFGRVDGYTF
TGTGCCAGCAGCTTTGGCAGGGTAGATGGCTACACCTTC
>TRBJ2-4|.|TRBV7-9|few
CASSVDRVKNIQYF
TGTGCCAGCAGCGTTGACAGAGTCAAAAACATTCAGTACTTC
>TRBJ1-4|.|TRBV4-2|.
CASSQEGREVLGLEKLFF
TGTGCCAGCAGCCAAGAGGGGCGCGAGGTTCTCGGCCTCGAAAAACTGTTTTTT
>TRBJ1-5|.|TRBV7-8|few
CASSLAYGAIRGNQPQHF
TGTGCCAGCAGCTTAGCGTATGGGGCTATACGGGGCAATCAGCCCCAGCATTTT
>TRBJ2-1|.|TRBV20-1|many
CSAERPGRSSEQFF
TGCAGTGCTGAGAGACCGGGACGATCAAGTGAGCAGTTCTTC
>TRBJ2-7|.|TRBV9|few
CASSVAGVPSYEQYF
TGTGCCAGCAGCGTAGCGGGGGTCCCCTCCTACGAGCAGTACTTC
>TRBJ1-6|.|TRBV9|.
CASSSEMNSPLHF
TGTGCCAGCAGCTCCGAGATGAATTCACCCCTCCACTTT
>TRBJ2-1|.|TRBV4-3|few
CASSQDERYNEQFF
TGCGCCAGCAGCCAAGATGAGAGATACAATGAGCAGTTCTTC
>TRBJ2-3|TRBD1|TRBV6-6|.
CASSRDRGRVAGDFSTDTQYF
TGTGCCAGCAGCCGGGACAGGGGGCGAGTAGCGGGGGATTTTAGCACAGATACGCAGTATTTT
>TRBJ2-7|.|TRBV7-6|few
CASSEGGESYEQYF
TGTGCCAGCAGCGAAGGGGGGGAATCCTACGAGCAGTACTTC
>TRBJ2-5|TRBD1|TRBV20-1|many
CSALWTGKWETQYF
TGCAGTGCACTTTGGACAGGGAAGTGGGAGACCCAGTACTTC
>TRBJ2-1|TRBD2|TRBV10-3|.
CAISESWGGGPNEQFF
TGTGCCATCAGTGAGTCGTGGGGCGGGGGGCCTAATGAGCAGTTCTTC
>TRBJ2-1|TRBD1|TRBV5-4|few
CASRDRGDEQFF
TGTGCCAGCAGAGACAGGGGAGATGAGCAGTTCTTC
>TRBJ2-3|.|TRBV6-2/TRBV6-3|.
CASSYSRLAASTDTQYF
TGTGCCAGCAGTTACAGTCGGCTAGCCGCAAGCACAGATACGCAGTATTTT
>TRBJ2-1|TRBD1|TRBV29-1|many
CSVEEPLDRATYNEQFF
TGCAGCGTTGAAGAACCCCTGGACAGGGCGACCTACAATGAGCAGTTCTTC
>TRBJ1-1|TRBD1|TRBV20-1|.
CSASTGGLVTEAFF
TGCAGTGCTAGTACAGGGGGCCTGGTCACTGAAGCTTTCTTT
>TRBJ2-3|TRBD2|TRBV4-2|few
CASSQEGLAGGLTDTQYF
TGTGCCAGCAGCCAAGAAGGGCTAGCGGGGGGCCTCACAGATACGCAGTATTTT
>TRBJ1-2|.|TRBV12-3/TRBV12-4|.
CASTTPGGRFGGYTF
TGTGCCAGCACCACTCCGGGAGGAAGGTTCGGAGGCTACACCTTC
>TRBJ1-5|.|TRBV20-1|few
CSASRAGSSNQPQHF
TGCAGTGCAAGCCGAGCAGGATCTAGCAATCAGCCCCAGCATTTT
>TRBJ2-1|.|TRBV4-1|many
CASSQEFLPRDEQFF
TGCGCCAGCAGCCAAGAGTTTCTACCGAGGGATGAGCAGTTCTTC
>TRBJ2-1|.|TRBV19|.
CASSIRSSSNEQFF
TGTGCCAGTAGTATAAGGAGTAGTAGCAATGAGCAGTTCTTC
>TRBJ1-5|.|TRBV6-2/TRBV6-3|few
CASSFQGSYSNQPQHF
TGTGCCAGCAGTTTCCAGGGATCTTATAGCAATCAGCCCCAGCATTTT
>TRBJ2-3|TRBD2|TRBV7-4|.
CASSLVPASGVDTQYF
TGTGCCAGCAGCTTAGTGCCCGCTAGCGGGGTGGATACGCAGTATTTT
>TRBJ1-2|TRBD1|TRBV20-1|.
CSAWGTGDDGYTF
TGCAGTGCGTGGGGGACAGGGGATGATGGCTACACCTTC
>TRBJ2-7|.|TRBV4-1|few
CASSQGFGGNYYEQYF
TGCGCCAGCAGCCAAGGGTTTGGGGGTAACTACTACGAGCAGTACTTC
>TRBJ2-1|TRBD2|TRBV20-1|few
CSASSGGANEQFF
TGCAGTGCATCTAGCGGGGGGGCCAATGAGCAGTTCTTC
>TRBJ1-2|.|TRBV12-3/TRBV12-4|few
CASSQALGNGYTF
TGTGCCAGCAGTCAAGCTTTAGGGAATGGCTACACCTTC
>TRBJ2-3|.|TRBV6-1|many
CASRQAFPSTDTQYF
TGTGCCAGCAGACAGGCGTTTCCTAGCACAGATACGCAGTATTTT
>TRBJ1-5|.|TRBV7-9|few
CASSSLGGLGQPQHF
TGTGCCAGCAGCTCGCTCGGGGGGCTCGGGCAGCCCCAGCATTTT